These T cell receptor beta chains were read from a single sample in a study of cytomegalovirus exposure and HLA in healthy donors. Repertoires were generated with immunoSEQ multiplex PCR, while TCRdb's copy carries only in-frame clones and drops some. This sample carries about 200,000 clones, approximately 85% of them seen once, and the ten largest clones take roughly 6%. Sequenced sample: PBMCs. These receptors were collected from a woman in her 50s in good health and CMV-seropositive. Each CDR3 is given with its conserved first and last residue. A D gene is named only where the DNA matches it firmly. Some rows have no size entry. The others give once, few or many, or a class for an expanded clone.

j_gene	abundance	v_gene	d_gene	CDR3nt	CDR3aa
TRBJ1-5	-	TRBV27	-	TGTGCCAGCAGTTTGGGTGGGGGGGGCGGGCAGCCCCAGCATTTT	CASSLGGGGGQPQHF
TRBJ1-6	few	TRBV5-6	TRBD1	TGTGCCAGCAGCTTCCGGGACAGATCCTCACCCCTCCACTTT	CASSFRDRSSPLHF
TRBJ2-7	-	TRBV19	-	TGTGCCAGTAGTAAGGGGGGGGGCCGGAACGAGCAGTACTTC	CASSKGGGRNEQYF
TRBJ2-3	-	TRBV7-9	-	TGTGCCAGCAGCGCCCCTCACTCGCAGGCTATAGATACGCAGTATTTT	CASSAPHSQAIDTQYF
TRBJ1-2	once	TRBV18	-	TGTGCCAGCTCCCCTGGGGCTGTCTATGGCTACACCTTC	CASSPGAVYGYTF
TRBJ1-1	-	TRBV5-1	-	TGCGCCAGCAGCTACAGGCTCCAAGACACTGAAGCTTTCTTT	CASSYRLQDTEAFF
TRBJ1-1	-	TRBV5-6	TRBD1	TGTGCCAGCAGCTTGTTCTTTAGGGGGCGAGGGGCTGAAGCTTTCTTT	CASSLFFRGRGAEAFF
TRBJ2-1	-	TRBV6-1	TRBD2	TGTGCCAGCAGTGCTAGCGGGTACTACAATGAGCAGTTCTTC	CASSASGYYNEQFF
TRBJ2-7	-	TRBV10-2	TRBD1	TGCGCCACGTCCAAAGGGGGCGGCTCCTACGAGCAGTACTTC	CATSKGGGSYEQYF
TRBJ2-7	few	TRBV6-1	TRBD1	TGTGCCAGCAGCACTCTCCCGGGACAGCCCTACGAGCAGTACTTC	CASSTLPGQPYEQYF
TRBJ1-4	-	TRBV7-9	-	TGTGCCAGCAGCTTATTTCGGGAAAATGAAAAACTGTTTTTT	CASSLFRENEKLFF
TRBJ2-5	once	TRBV27	TRBD1	TGTGCCAGCAGTTTGACAGGGAGAGAGACCCAGTACTTC	CASSLTGRETQYF
TRBJ2-2	-	TRBV19	TRBD1	TGTGCCAGTAGGACACAGGGGGCAATCGACACCGGGGAGCTGTTTTTT	CASRTQGAIDTGELFF
TRBJ1-3	-	TRBV4-3	TRBD1	TGCGCCAGCAGCCAAGAAACAGGGGTTGGAAACACCATATATTTT	CASSQETGVGNTIYF
TRBJ2-1	-	TRBV28	-	TGTGCCAGCAGCGGACATTACTCCTACAATGAGCAGTTCTTC	CASSGHYSYNEQFF